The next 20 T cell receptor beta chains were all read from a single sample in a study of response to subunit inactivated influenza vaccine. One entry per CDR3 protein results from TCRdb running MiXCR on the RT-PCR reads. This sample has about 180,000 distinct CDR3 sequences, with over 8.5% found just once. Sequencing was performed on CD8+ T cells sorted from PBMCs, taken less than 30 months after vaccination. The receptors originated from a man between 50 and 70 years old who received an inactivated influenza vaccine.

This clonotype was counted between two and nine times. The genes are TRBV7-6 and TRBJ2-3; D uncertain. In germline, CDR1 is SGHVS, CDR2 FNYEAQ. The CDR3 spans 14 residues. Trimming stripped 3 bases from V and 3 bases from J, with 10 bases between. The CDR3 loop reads CASSFRRATDTQYF. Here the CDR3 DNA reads TGTGCCAGCAGCTTTAGAAGAGCGACAGATACGCAGTATTTT.

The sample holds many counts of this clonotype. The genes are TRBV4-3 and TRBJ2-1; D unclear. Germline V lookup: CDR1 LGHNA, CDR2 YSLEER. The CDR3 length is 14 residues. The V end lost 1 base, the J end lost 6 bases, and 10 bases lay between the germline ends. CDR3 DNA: TGCGCCAGCAGCCAAGCTCTGGGCCTCAATGAGCAGTTCTTC. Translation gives CASSQALGLNEQFF.

The CDR3 bases are TGCAGTGCTAGAGATCTCGGGAGTTGGGAGCAGTTCTTC. Translating it yields CSARDLGSWEQFF. This sequence joins TRBV20-1 and TRBJ2-1; maybe TRBD2 (6 bases). The germline CDR1 and CDR2 sequences are DFQATT and SNEGSKA (reference sequence). The CDR3 length is 13 residues. The V gene lost 0 bases and the J gene lost 10 bases, with 13 bases spanning the gap.

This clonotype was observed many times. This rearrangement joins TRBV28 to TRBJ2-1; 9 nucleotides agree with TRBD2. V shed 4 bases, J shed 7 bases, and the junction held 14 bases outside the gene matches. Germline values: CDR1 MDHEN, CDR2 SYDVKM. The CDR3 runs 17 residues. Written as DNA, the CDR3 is TGTGCCAGCAGTTCCGCCGTTATGCGGGGGGGCCGGAATGAGCAGTTCTTC. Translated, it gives CASSSAVMRGGRNEQFF.

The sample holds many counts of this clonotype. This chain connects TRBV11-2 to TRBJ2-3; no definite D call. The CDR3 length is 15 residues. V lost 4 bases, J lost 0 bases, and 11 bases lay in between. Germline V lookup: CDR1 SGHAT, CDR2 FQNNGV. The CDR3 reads CASSSTVPSTDTQYF. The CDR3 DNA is TGTGCCAGCAGCTCTACAGTTCCTAGCACAGATACGCAGTATTTT. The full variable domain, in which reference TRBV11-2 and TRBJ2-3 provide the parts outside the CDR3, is EAGVAQSPRYKIIEKRQSVAFWCNPISGHATLYWYQQILGQGPKLLIQFQNNGVVDDSQLPKDRFSAERLKGVDSTLKIQPAKLEDSAVYLCASSSTVPSTDTQYFGPGTRLTVL.

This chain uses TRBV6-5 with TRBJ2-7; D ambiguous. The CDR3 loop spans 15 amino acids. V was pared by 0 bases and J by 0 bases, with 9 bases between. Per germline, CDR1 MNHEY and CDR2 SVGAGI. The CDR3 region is CASSYSMLGSYEQYF. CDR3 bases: TGTGCCAGCAGTTACTCGATGCTCGGCTCCTACGAGCAGTACTTC.

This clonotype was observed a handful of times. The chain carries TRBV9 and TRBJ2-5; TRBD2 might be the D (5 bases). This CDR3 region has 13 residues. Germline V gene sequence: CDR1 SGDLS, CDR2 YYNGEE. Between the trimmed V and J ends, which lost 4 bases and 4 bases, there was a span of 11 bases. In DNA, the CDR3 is TGTGCCAGCAGCCCTGAGGGCGTAGAGACCCAGTACTTC. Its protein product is CASSPEGVETQYF.

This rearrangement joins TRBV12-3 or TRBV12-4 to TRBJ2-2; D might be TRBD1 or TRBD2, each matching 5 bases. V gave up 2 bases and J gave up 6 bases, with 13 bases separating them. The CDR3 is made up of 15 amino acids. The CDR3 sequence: CASSLSARGAGELFF. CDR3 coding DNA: TGTGCCAGCAGTTTATCGGCCCGGGGCGCCGGGGAGCTGTTTTTT.

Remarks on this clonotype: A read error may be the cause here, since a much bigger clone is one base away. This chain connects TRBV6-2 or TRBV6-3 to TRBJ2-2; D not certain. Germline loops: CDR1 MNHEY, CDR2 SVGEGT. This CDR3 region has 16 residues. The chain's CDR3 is CTSIKEKGSGTGELFF. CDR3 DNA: TGTACCAGCATTAAGGAAAAGGGATCGGGCACCGGGGAGCTGTTTTTT.

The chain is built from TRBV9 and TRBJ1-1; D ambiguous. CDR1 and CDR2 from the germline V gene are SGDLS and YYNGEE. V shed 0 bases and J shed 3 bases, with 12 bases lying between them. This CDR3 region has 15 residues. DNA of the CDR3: TGTGCCAGCAGCGTAGCTGGGGAGCCTGACACTGAAGCTTTCTTT. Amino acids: CASSVAGEPDTEAFF.

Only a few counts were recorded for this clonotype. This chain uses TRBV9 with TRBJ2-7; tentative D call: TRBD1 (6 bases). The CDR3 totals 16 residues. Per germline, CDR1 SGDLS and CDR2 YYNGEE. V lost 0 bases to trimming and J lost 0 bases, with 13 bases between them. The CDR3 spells CASSVGDRSVSYEQYF. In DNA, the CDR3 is TGTGCCAGCAGCGTAGGTGACAGGTCCGTCTCCTACGAGCAGTACTTC.

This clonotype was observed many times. This CDR3 reads CASSQVRTGTGFYNSPLHF. The CDR3 nucleotides read TGCGCCAGCAGCCAAGTTCGTACCGGGACAGGGTTCTACAATTCACCCCTCCACTTT. The rearrangement links TRBV4-3 to TRBJ1-6; TRBD1 aligns across 9 bases. The germline gives CDR1 LGHNA, CDR2 YSLEER. Germline trimming cut 1 base from V and 7 bases from J; bases unmatched to any gene: 14. The CDR3 extends over 19 amino acids.

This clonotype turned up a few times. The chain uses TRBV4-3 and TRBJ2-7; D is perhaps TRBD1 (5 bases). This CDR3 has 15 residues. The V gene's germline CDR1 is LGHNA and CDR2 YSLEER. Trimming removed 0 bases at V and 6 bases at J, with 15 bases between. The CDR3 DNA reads TGCGCCAGCAGCCAAGATTGGGGCAGGGATGGCGAGCAGTACTTC. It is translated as CASSQDWGRDGEQYF.

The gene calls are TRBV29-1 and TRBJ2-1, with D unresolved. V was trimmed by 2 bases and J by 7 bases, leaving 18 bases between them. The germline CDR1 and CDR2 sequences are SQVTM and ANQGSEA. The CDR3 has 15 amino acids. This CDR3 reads CSVEMDYRDPNEQFF. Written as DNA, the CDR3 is TGCAGCGTTGAAATGGATTATAGGGATCCTAATGAGCAGTTCTTC.

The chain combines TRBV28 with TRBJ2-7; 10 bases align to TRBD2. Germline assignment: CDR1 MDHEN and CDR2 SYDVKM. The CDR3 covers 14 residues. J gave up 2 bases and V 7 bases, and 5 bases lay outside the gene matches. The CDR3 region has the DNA TGTGCCAGCACCCAGACTAGCGGGCCCTACGAGCAGTACTTC. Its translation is CASTQTSGPYEQYF.

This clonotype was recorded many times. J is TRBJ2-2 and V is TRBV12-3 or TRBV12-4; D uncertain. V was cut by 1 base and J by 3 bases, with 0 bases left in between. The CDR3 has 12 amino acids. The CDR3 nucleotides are TGTGCCAGCAGTTTAGACACCGGGGAGCTGTTTTTT. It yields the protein CASSLDTGELFF.

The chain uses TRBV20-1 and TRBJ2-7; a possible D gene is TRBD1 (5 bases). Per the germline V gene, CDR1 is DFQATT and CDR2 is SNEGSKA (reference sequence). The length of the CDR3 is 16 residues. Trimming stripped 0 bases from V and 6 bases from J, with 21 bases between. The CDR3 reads CSARDPLARALGEQYF. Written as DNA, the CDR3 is TGCAGTGCTAGAGATCCACTGGCCAGGGCGCTGGGCGAGCAGTACTTC.

The CDR3 reads CASSFPPDPIDEQYF. CDR3 DNA sequence: TGTGCCAGCAGTTTTCCCCCCGATCCGATTGACGAGCAGTACTTC. V gene TRBV28 combines with J gene TRBJ2-7; D is undetermined. The V end lost 3 bases, the J end lost 5 bases, and 17 bases lay between the germline ends. The CDR3 spans 15 residues. CDR1 MDHEN and CDR2 SYDVKM come from the germline V gene. Full variable domain (rest looked up from reference TRBV28 and TRBJ2-7): DVKVTQSSRYLVKRTGEKVFLECVQDMDHENMFWYRQDPGLGLRLIYFSYDVKMKEKGDIPEGYSVSREKKERFSLILESASTNQTSMYLCASSFPPDPIDEQYFGPGTRLTVT.

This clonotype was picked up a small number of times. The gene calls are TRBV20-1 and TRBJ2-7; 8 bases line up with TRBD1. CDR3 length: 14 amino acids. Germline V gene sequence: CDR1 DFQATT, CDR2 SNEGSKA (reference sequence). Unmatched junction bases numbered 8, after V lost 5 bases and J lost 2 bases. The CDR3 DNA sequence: TGCAGTGCTCGACCGGACAGGGCAACCTACGAGCAGTACTTC. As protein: CSARPDRATYEQYF.

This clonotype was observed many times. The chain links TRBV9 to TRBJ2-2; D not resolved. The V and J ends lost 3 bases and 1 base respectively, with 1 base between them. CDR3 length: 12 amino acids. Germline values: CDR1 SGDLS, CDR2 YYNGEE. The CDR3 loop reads CASSENTGELFF. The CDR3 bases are TGTGCCAGCAGCGAGAACACCGGGGAGCTGTTTTTT.